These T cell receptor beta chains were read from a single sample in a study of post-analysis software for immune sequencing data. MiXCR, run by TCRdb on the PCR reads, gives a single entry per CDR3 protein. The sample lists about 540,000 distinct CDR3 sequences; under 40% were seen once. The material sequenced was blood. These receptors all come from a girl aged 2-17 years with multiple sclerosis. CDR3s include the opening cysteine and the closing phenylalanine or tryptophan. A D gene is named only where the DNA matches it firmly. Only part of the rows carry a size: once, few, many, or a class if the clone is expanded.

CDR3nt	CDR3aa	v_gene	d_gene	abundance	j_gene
TGTGCCAGCAGTACGGGACAGGGGGAAAAACTGTTTTTT	CASSTGQGEKLFF	TRBV28	TRBD1	NA	TRBJ1-4
TGTGCCAGCAGCTTGAATCCGGGACAGAGCTCTGGAAACACCATATATTTT	CASSLNPGQSSGNTIYF	TRBV5-5	TRBD1	NA	TRBJ1-3
TGCGCCAGCAGTGAGGGGACTAGACTATCGGTCGGGCAGTTCTTC	CASSEGTRLSVGQFF	TRBV10-2	TRBD2	few	TRBJ2-1
TGCAGTGCATCACGGGGGTCCCTTTACGAGCAGTACTTC	CSASRGSLYEQYF	TRBV20-1	NA	NA	TRBJ2-7
TGTGCCAGCAGCTTAGAACAAGGACTAGCCGACTACGAGCAGTACTTC	CASSLEQGLADYEQYF	TRBV7-2	TRBD2	NA	TRBJ2-7
TGTGCCAGCAGCTCACTAGCGGTGAACACCGGGGAGCTGTTTTTT	CASSSLAVNTGELFF	TRBV7-2	TRBD2	few	TRBJ2-2
TGCGCCAGCAGCCAGGACAGCTTAAGCACAGATACGCAGTATTTT	CASSQDSLSTDTQYF	TRBV5-1	NA	NA	TRBJ2-3
TGTGCCATCAGTGAGTCCCCTCAAAACTACGAGCAGTACTTC	CAISESPQNYEQYF	TRBV10-3	NA	few	TRBJ2-7
TGCGCCAGCAGCTTGGCCCCCACACCAGATACGCAGTATTTT	CASSLAPTPDTQYF	TRBV5-1	NA	NA	TRBJ2-3
TGTGCCAGCAGCCAACCCGGGACTAGCCACAATGAGCAGTTCTTC	CASSQPGTSHNEQFF	TRBV3-1	TRBD2	once	TRBJ2-1
TGCAGTGCTCCCGACAGGGGTGCAGATACGCAGTATTTT	CSAPDRGADTQYF	TRBV20-1	TRBD1	NA	TRBJ2-3
TGCAGTGCTATACCCACCCCCAGAAATGAGCAGTTCTTC	CSAIPTPRNEQFF	TRBV20-1	NA	NA	TRBJ2-1
TGTGCCAGCAGTTCCCCGGCAGAGACCGGGGCCAACGTCCTGACTTTC	CASSSPAETGANVLTF	TRBV28	NA	NA	TRBJ2-6
TGCAGTGCTAGAGATCCCGGGGACACTGAAGCTTTCTTT	CSARDPGDTEAFF	TRBV20-1	NA	NA	TRBJ1-1
TGTGCCAGCAGTCCCAGCGGGGGGGACTACGAGCAGTACTTC	CASSPSGGDYEQYF	TRBV6-1	TRBD2	few	TRBJ2-7
TGTGCCAGCAGTTTAGCCACTTGGACTAGCGGGGGGACTAACTCCTACAATGAGCAGTTCTTC	CASSLATWTSGGTNSYNEQFF	TRBV12-3/TRBV12-4	TRBD2	NA	TRBJ2-1
TGCAGTGCTAGAATAGGCAATTCCTACAATGAGCAGTTCTTC	CSARIGNSYNEQFF	TRBV20-1	NA	few	TRBJ2-1
TGCAGTACCCGGAGAGCAGGGGGCAGGCAAGAGACCCAGTACTTC	CSTRRAGGRQETQYF	TRBV29-1	TRBD1	once	TRBJ2-5
TGTGCCAGCAGTGGGACAGTTTTCTACGAGCAGTACTTC	CASSGTVFYEQYF	TRBV6-1	NA	few	TRBJ2-7
TGCAGTGCTAGACTAGCGGGGGGTATAGTCTACAATGAGCAGTTCTTC	CSARLAGGIVYNEQFF	TRBV20-1	TRBD2	few	TRBJ2-1
TGTGCCAGCAGCTTAGCATGGAACACTGAAGCTTTCTTT	CASSLAWNTEAFF	TRBV7-9	NA	NA	TRBJ1-1
TGTGCCAGCAGCCAAAGTCACGGCGATGAGCAGTTCTTC	CASSQSHGDEQFF	TRBV3-1	NA	NA	TRBJ2-1
TGCGCCACCCACGGAGGGGGCGGAGGGATTGAGACCCAGTACTTC	CATHGGGGGIETQYF	TRBV5-1	NA	few	TRBJ2-5
TGCAGCGTCGTAACCGGGACAGCCCCTGAAAAACTGTTTTTT	CSVVTGTAPEKLFF	TRBV29-1	TRBD1	once	TRBJ1-4
TGTGCCAGCAGCTCGTCGGCGTCACCCGCTAACTATGGCTACACCTTC	CASSSSASPANYGYTF	TRBV7-3	NA	few	TRBJ1-2
TGTGCCAGCAGTTTTATTTACGGTAGCAATCAGCCCCAGCATTTT	CASSFIYGSNQPQHF	TRBV12-3/TRBV12-4	NA	NA	TRBJ1-5
TGCAGTGCTCCAGATGGCTATAGGGGGGGCTCTGAAGCTTTCTTT	CSAPDGYRGGSEAFF	TRBV20-1	NA	few	TRBJ1-1
TGTGCCAGCAGTGAAGTTCGACGGGGACTAGCGGGGGGAAAAGAGACCCAGTACTTC	CASSEVRRGLAGGKETQYF	TRBV12-3/TRBV12-4	TRBD2	few	TRBJ2-5
TGTGCCAGCAGCCAAGATCCGGGACAAGTCACAGATACGCAGTATTTT	CASSQDPGQVTDTQYF	TRBV3-1	NA	few	TRBJ2-3
TGCAGTGCTAGAGCAACGGGTGGCTACACCTTC	CSARATGGYTF	TRBV20-1	NA	NA	TRBJ1-2
TGTGCCACCAGGTCGGGACGGGGAGAAGAGACCCAGTACTTC	CATRSGRGEETQYF	TRBV15	NA	NA	TRBJ2-5
TGCGCCAGCAGCCAAGATGAGGGTTGGGGTCAGCCCCAGCATTTT	CASSQDEGWGQPQHF	TRBV4-1	NA	few	TRBJ1-5
TGTGCCAGCAGCCAAGGCCCCAATGCGCAGTTCTTC	CASSQGPNAQFF	TRBV3-1	NA	NA	TRBJ2-1
TGTGCCAGCAGTTACCGGGATTTGAACACTGAAGCTTTCTTT	CASSYRDLNTEAFF	TRBV6-5	NA	once	TRBJ1-1
TGTGCCAGCAGCGGTGAATATACGCAGTATTTT	CASSGEYTQYF	TRBV7-9	NA	few	TRBJ2-3
TGTGCCAGCAGCCCGCTCGGGGTTTCCGTGTACGAGCAGTACTTC	CASSPLGVSVYEQYF	TRBV6-2/TRBV6-3	NA	few	TRBJ2-7
TGCAGCGTTGCCCCAGGGACAGGGAACATTCAGTACTTC	CSVAPGTGNIQYF	TRBV29-1	TRBD1	NA	TRBJ2-4
TGCGCCAGCAGCTTGTGGGAAGTGAACACTGAAGCTTTCTTT	CASSLWEVNTEAFF	TRBV5-1	NA	NA	TRBJ1-1
TGTGCCAGCAGCCCTCCCGGACAGGGGGGAGGCGAGCAGTACTTC	CASSPPGQGGGEQYF	TRBV6-5	TRBD1	few	TRBJ2-7
TGTGCCGTTGGGGATACGGGGGCACCTAACTATGGCTACACCTTC	CAVGDTGAPNYGYTF	TRBV6-2/TRBV6-3	NA	few	TRBJ1-2